This T cell receptor beta chain stems from a study of human T cells and chemical hapten exposure. In the study overall: How much TCR each sample yielded varied, mostly because pooled library volumes differed slightly.

Time point reported: patch test 1, 2 weeks after DPC sensitization. As for treatment: therapeutic diphenylcyclopropenone sensitization with weekly scalp DPC. Total RNA was isolated from whole blood that had not been fractionated. Study-level findings and limits: Compared to controls, expanded TCRs made significantly more large clusters of similar CDR3s.

The table lists this clonotype with many counts. Its target is unknown. TCRdb reprocessed the RACE reads via MiXCR and lists one record per CDR3 protein. There are about 35,000 distinct CDR3 sequences in the sample; around 6.4% occur only once, and more than 7% lies in the top ten. The CDR3 is 15 amino acids. CDR1 and CDR2 from the germline V gene are SGHTA and FQGNSA. V lost 4 bases, J lost 2 bases, and 5 bases stayed unmatched. This chain links TRBV7-2 with TRBJ1-5; 7 bases match TRBD1. This specimen was whole blood, taken in connection with sensitization to the hapten diphenylcyclopropenone (DPC). The sequence derives from a woman aged 25 to 45 with alopecia areata. Some clones in this sample may be carry-over from other donors' samples. The chain's CDR3 is CASSSFGQGNQPQHF. CDR3 bases: TGTGCCAGCAGCTCGTTTGGACAGGGCAATCAGCCCCAGCATTTT. Full variable domain (rest looked up from reference TRBV7-2 and TRBJ1-5): GAGVSQSPSNKVTEKGKDVELRCDPISGHTALYWYRQSLGQGLEFLIYFQGNSAPDKSGLPSDRFSAERTGGSVSTLTIQRTQQEDSAVYLCASSSFGQGNQPQHFGDGTRLSIL.